The clone carrying this T cell receptor beta chain was seen only a few times. TCRdb redid the calling of the RT-PCR reads with MiXCR, one entry per CDR3 protein. The table includes 650,000 to 850,000 distinct CDR3 sequences, 11% to 15% detected once. The sample belongs to a study of response to subunit inactivated influenza vaccine. V was clipped by 4 bases and J by 7 bases, with 20 bases between them. Per germline, CDR1 SGHKS and CDR2 YYEKEE (reference sequence). The CDR3 totals 16 residues. The TCR was taken from a man aged 45-60 years who received an inactivated influenza vaccine. The sequencing used PBMCs from blood, collected around 15 days before vaccination. The chain employs TRBV5-5 and TRBJ1-4; a possible D gene is TRBD1 (5 bases). CDR3 in DNA: TGTGCCAGCAGCATGGGCGGGACCCTAAACGTTGAAAAACTGTTTTTT. Protein product: CASSMGGTLNVEKLFF.